This record concerns one TCR beta chain sequence. One entry per CDR3 protein, called by TCRdb with MiXCR from the 5' RACE reads. The data contain roughly 720,000 distinct CDR3 sequences, roughly 20% of them singletons. The data were obtained in a study of identical twins. The CDR3 totals 13 residues. Trimming stripped 0 bases from V and 3 bases from J, with 7 bases between. Germline V CDR1 and CDR2: SGDLS, YYNGEE. The sample was also reused in another study, on T cells expressing NK-cell markers. According to that study: NKG2C+ dominant clonotype frequencies in 5 or 6 donors were roughly 1.0-7.0% of CD8+ T cells.

The chain recombines TRBV9 with TRBJ2-7; no clear D. This receptor was identified in a woman under 30 in good health. Source material: PBMCs. CDR3: CASSVVPDYEQYF. The DNA for the CDR3 is TGTGCCAGCAGCGTAGTGCCAGACTACGAGCAGTACTTC.